The 17 T cell receptor beta chains reported below all come from one sample, sequenced in a study of blood T cell repertoires in COVID-19. Generated by immunoSEQ multiplex PCR, the TCRdb table keeps only in-frame clones and is missing some. Of roughly 180,000 clones listed, about 85% were seen once; the top ten hold 6.2%. The sequenced sample consisted of PBMCs or T cells enriched from blood (not recorded which). These receptors were taken from a man aged 40-49 years who had recovered from COVID-19.

For this clone: Germline is not matched at one junction end, which may reflect a read error. The chain uses TRBV18 and TRBJ2-1, with D unclear. The CDR3 is made up of 15 amino acids. Germline V gene sequence: CDR1 KGHSH, CDR2 LQKENI. The CDR3 nucleotides are TGTGCCAGCTTACCACCCGCAACCTCTAGGCATGAGCAGTTCTTC. The encoded protein is CASLPPATSRHEQFF.

The chain combines TRBV19 with TRBJ1-5; D is ambiguous. The CDR3 runs 13 residues. V was cut by 4 bases and J by 7 bases, with 11 bases left in between. Looked up from germline, CDR1 is LNHDA and CDR2 is SQIVND (reference sequence). The CDR3 DNA reads as TGTGCCAGTAGTACCGTGGTGGGCCAGCCCCAGCATTTT. Its translation: CASSTVVGQPQHF.

J is TRBJ2-3 and V is TRBV18; TRBD1 might be the D (5 bases). V was trimmed by 6 bases and J by 3 bases, leaving 16 bases between them. CDR3 length: 15 residues. Germline CDR1 is KGHSH and CDR2 is LQKENI. CDR3 sequence (DNA): TGTGCCAGCTCTCCGGTTGCGACAGTGACAGATACGCAGTATTTT. This translates into CASSPVATVTDTQYF.

V gene TRBV3-1 (or the pseudogene TRBV3-2) combines with J gene TRBJ2-1; 7 positions agree with TRBD2. Germline V CDR1 and CDR2: LGHDT, YNNKEL (reference sequence). The V gene end was trimmed by 3 bases and the J gene end by 4 bases; junction bases not matched to a gene: 6. This CDR3 has 15 residues. The DNA of the CDR3 is TGTGCCAGCAGCCAGTCTAGCGGATATTACAATGAGCAGTTCTTC. This translates into CASSQSSGYYNEQFF.

The chain combines TRBV6-5 with TRBJ1-1; 7 bases line up with TRBD1. Germline V gene data show CDR1 as MNHEY and CDR2 as SVGAGI. This CDR3 is 14 amino acids long. J gave up 5 bases and V 6 bases, and 9 bases lay outside the gene matches. The CDR3 coding sequence is TGTGCCAGCAGCATCAGGGGGGTATGGACTGAAGCTTTCTTT. Translating gives CASSIRGVWTEAFF.

The chain is built from TRBV5-1 and TRBJ1-1, with D tentatively TRBD1 (6 bases). Trimming removed 4 bases from V and 7 bases from J, with 23 bases in between. The CDR3 sequence is 16 residues long. Germline loops: CDR1 SGHRS, CDR2 YFSETQ. The CDR3 loop reads CASSPSLPGDIYEAFF. The CDR3 DNA reads TGCGCCAGCAGCCCAAGCCTGCCAGGGGATATTTATGAAGCTTTCTTT. Full variable domain (outside the CDR3, taken from reference TRBV5-1 and TRBJ1-1): KAGVTQTPRYLIKTRGQQVTLSCSPISGHRSVSWYQQTPGQGLQFLFEYFSETQRNKGNFPGRFSGRQFSNSRSEMNVSTLELGDSALYLCASSPSLPGDIYEAFFGQGTRLTVV.

The table lists this clone with a count of one. V is TRBV11-2 and J is TRBJ2-7, with 9 bases that match TRBD2. With V trimmed by 4 bases and J by 7 bases, 11 bases remained unmatched. Per the germline V gene, CDR1 is SGHAT and CDR2 is FQNNGV. This CDR3 region has 15 residues. The CDR3 DNA reads as TGTGCCAGCAGCTCCGGAGGGCTAGCGGGGTTTGAGCAGTACTTC. Translated, it gives CASSSGGLAGFEQYF. Full variable domain (missing parts from reference TRBV11-2 and TRBJ2-7): EAGVAQSPRYKIIEKRQSVAFWCNPISGHATLYWYQQILGQGPKLLIQFQNNGVVDDSQLPKDRFSAERLKGVDSTLKIQPAKLEDSAVYLCASSSGGLAGFEQYFGPGTRLTVT.

This rearrangement joins TRBV20-1 to TRBJ2-1; D gene unclear. Germline V gene sequence: CDR1 DFQATT, CDR2 SNEGSKA (reference sequence). With 3 bases removed from V and 1 base from J, the gap between germline ends came to 7 bases. The CDR3 is 13 residues long. CDR3 DNA sequence: TGCAGTGCTAGTCCCCTTTCCTACAATGAGCAGTTCTTC. It codes for CSASPLSYNEQFF.

The count of this clone is one. The V call is TRBV5-8, the J call TRBJ2-2, with 7 positions matching TRBD1. Germline V gives CDR1 SGHTS, CDR2 YDEGEE. Trimming took 2 bases from V and 6 from J; bases not matched to a gene: 7. The CDR3 runs 15 residues. The CDR3 region has the DNA TGTGCCAGCAGCTTAGAGGGGGCGAGAGCCGGGGAGCTGTTTTTT. This sequence encodes CASSLEGARAGELFF.

The V gene is TRBV7-8, the J gene TRBJ1-5; D perhaps matches TRBD1 (6 bases). The CDR3 is 15 residues long. In germline, CDR1 is SGHVS, CDR2 FQNEAQ. Trimming removed 0 bases at V and 6 bases at J, with 12 bases between. The CDR3 DNA reads as TGTGCCAGCAGCTTAGCACGGCAGGGGTCTCAGCCCCAGCATTTT. Amino acids: CASSLARQGSQPQHF. Full variable domain (rest looked up from reference TRBV7-8 and TRBJ1-5): GAGVSQSPRYKVAKRGQDVALRCDPISGHVSLFWYQQALGQGPEFLTYFQNEAQLDKSGLPSDRFFAERPEGSVSTLKIQRTQQEDSAVYLCASSLARQGSQPQHFGDGTRLSIL.

V is TRBV5-4 and J is TRBJ2-7; tentatively, D is TRBD2 (6 bases). Germline CDR1 SGHNT, CDR2 YYREEE (reference sequence). The CDR3 covers 14 residues. V dropped 0 bases and J dropped 0 bases, with 7 bases sitting between them. The CDR3 coding sequence is TGTGCCAGCAGCTTGGCGGGACTCTCCTACGAGCAGTACTTC. Amino acids: CASSLAGLSYEQYF.

V usage is TRBV9 and J usage is TRBJ2-3; the match to TRBD1 covers 8 bases. Germline assignment: CDR1 SGDLS and CDR2 YYNGEE. With 5 bases clipped from V and 3 bases from J, the junction kept 5 bases outside the gene matches. The CDR3 consists of 14 residues. In nucleotides, the CDR3 is TGTGCCAGCAGTGCAGGGGGCTGGACAGATACGCAGTATTTT. It specifies CASSAGGWTDTQYF.

This chain links TRBV19 with TRBJ1-2; TRBD1 aligns across 7 bases. Trimming at V came to 5 bases and at J to 6 bases, leaving 15 bases not matched to a gene. Per germline, CDR1 LNHDA and CDR2 SQIVND (reference sequence). This CDR3 is 16 amino acids long. The CDR3 here is CASSFNERQGGDGYTF. The DNA for the CDR3 is TGTGCCAGTAGTTTCAACGAGAGACAGGGTGGAGATGGCTACACCTTC.

DNA for the CDR3: TGTGCCAGCAGTTACGGGGGCTACAATGAGCAGTTCTTC. As protein: CASSYGGYNEQFF. The genes are TRBV12-3 or TRBV12-4 and TRBJ2-1; D may be TRBD2 (6 bases). The CDR3 contains 13 residues. The V and J ends lost 4 bases and 3 bases respectively, with 7 bases between them.

This clone was seen only a few times. J is TRBJ1-6 and V is TRBV9; 9 bases agree with TRBD1. V was pared by 0 bases and J by 8 bases, with 3 bases of the junction left unmatched. Germline V gene lookup returns CDR1 SGDLS and CDR2 YYNGEE. The CDR3 length is 15 residues. CDR3 protein: CASSVEGQGYSPLHF. For the CDR3, the DNA is TGTGCCAGCAGCGTAGAGGGACAGGGCTATTCACCCCTCCACTTT.

To note about this clone: Compared with germline, one end of the junction differs, possibly owing to a read error. The chain has TRBV30 and TRBJ1-2; 10 bases are a match to TRBD1. Germline V gene sequence: CDR1 GTSNPN, CDR2 SVGIG (reference sequence). This CDR3 is 18 amino acids long. CDR3 protein: CAWRPPGQGRDGPYSYTF. In DNA form, the CDR3 reads TGTGCCTGGAGACCTCCGGGACAGGGGCGTGACGGCCCCTATAGCTACACCTTC. Variable domain in full (rest from reference TRBV30 and TRBJ1-2): SQTIHQWPATLVQPVGSPLSLECTVEGTSNPNLYWYRQAAGRGLQLLFYSVGIGQISSEVPQNLSASRPQDRQFILSSKKLLLSDSGFYLCAWRPPGQGRDGPYSYTFGSGTRLTVV.

Here the CDR3 reads CASSLAGAGLNTEAFF. The CDR3 nucleotides read TGTGCCAGCAGCTTAGCGGGGGCAGGGTTGAACACTGAAGCTTTCTTT. The rearrangement uses TRBV7-8 and TRBJ1-1; TRBD1 is a possible D gene (6 bases). Germline V gene lookup returns CDR1 SGHVS and CDR2 FQNEAQ. Trimming cost V 0 bases and J 0 bases, with 11 bases left between them. This CDR3 region has 16 residues. The complete variable domain, with remaining parts taken from reference TRBV7-8 and TRBJ1-1, reads GAGVSQSPRYKVAKRGQDVALRCDPISGHVSLFWYQQALGQGPEFLTYFQNEAQLDKSGLPSDRFFAERPEGSVSTLKIQRTQQEDSAVYLCASSLAGAGLNTEAFFGQGTRLTVV.